This TCR beta chain derives from a study of low-dose radiotherapy and immunotherapy resistance in tumors. The CDR3 is made up of 15 amino acids. Germline assignment: CDR1 WNHNN and CDR2 SYGVQD (reference sequence). Trimming left V 6 bases short and J 0 bases short, with 11 bases between. Both TCRalpha and TCRbeta chains were reverse transcribed with V-gene-specific primers. TCRs underwent around 20 PCR cycles of amplification with a constant-region primer and V-primer adapter. TCRdb used MiXCR to reprocess the reads, holding one entry per CDR3 protein. The sample has approximately 100,000 distinct CDR3 sequences; about 20% are singletons. As to time point: after trial treatment. Stated treatment: LDRT plus nivolumab, ipilimumab, low-dose cyclophosphamide and aspirin (RACIN trial).

The input for sequencing was PBMCs, taken after low-dose radiotherapy plus immunotherapy. This chain links TRBV10-1 with TRBJ2-2; TRBD2 is a possible D gene (7 bases). The origin of this receptor is a male donor with prostate cancer. CDR3 DNA: TGCGCCAGCAGAGGGGGGGGGCCGAACACCGGGGAGCTGTTTTTT. Translated, it gives CASRGGGPNTGELFF.